A selection of T cell receptor beta chains follows, all from one sample in a study of type 1 regulatory T cells. Using its own MiXCR run on the reads, TCRdb lists one record per CDR3 protein. The data hold around 65,000 distinct CDR3 sequences, with approximately 50% observed a single time. For these receptors, no antigen is known. The sequencing input was cultured non-Tr1 T cells, either the whole culture or a sorted T cell fraction (not recorded which). These receptors were obtained from a human donor in good health. CDR3s include the opening cysteine and the closing phenylalanine or tryptophan. A D gene is named only where the DNA matches it firmly. Only some rows state a clone size, as once, few, many or a class for expanded clones.

CDR3 DNA,CDR3 protein,V gene,D gene,clone size,J gene
TGCAGTGCTCACCCCGCGGGTAAAGATAATTCACCCCTCCACTTT,CSAHPAGKDNSPLHF,TRBV20-1,-,-,TRBJ1-6
TGCGCCAGCAGCTTGGATAGAGAGTATGGCTACACCTTC,CASSLDREYGYTF,TRBV5-1,-,-,TRBJ1-2
TGCAGTGCTAGAGATAAGCGGGGGGGCTACAATGAGCAGTTCTTC,CSARDKRGGYNEQFF,TRBV20-1,TRBD2,-,TRBJ2-1
TGTGCCAGCAGCTTGCGGGGGACAGGGGCTTTGGAGCAGTACTTC,CASSLRGTGALEQYF,TRBV5-6,TRBD1,once,TRBJ2-7
TGTGCCAGCAGCCAAAGTGGGGGTGACTATGGCTACACCTTC,CASSQSGGDYGYTF,TRBV3-1,-,-,TRBJ1-2
TGTGCCGTAGGCGGCAGCTCCTACAATGAGCAGTTCTTC,CAVGGSSYNEQFF,TRBV4-2,-,few,TRBJ2-1
TGTGCCAGCAGCCCGGGACAGGGGGCGTCCTATGGCTACACCTTC,CASSPGQGASYGYTF,TRBV3-1,TRBD1,-,TRBJ1-2
TGCAGTGCTAGGCGGACAGGGAGGCTTAAAGTGACGAACACCGGGGAGCTGTTTTTT,CSARRTGRLKVTNTGELFF,TRBV20-1,TRBD1,-,TRBJ2-2
TGTGCCAGCAGCTTAGGTCCAGGTTTCAATCAGCCCCAGCATTTT,CASSLGPGFNQPQHF,TRBV7-9,-,-,TRBJ1-5
TGCGCCAGCAGCCAAGGGCCGGGACAGGGACCTAACTATGGCTACACCTTC,CASSQGPGQGPNYGYTF,TRBV4-3,TRBD1,many,TRBJ1-2
TGTGCCAGCAGCCCCCCGGGACGGCGAGCTGAAGCTTTCTTT,CASSPPGRRAEAFF,TRBV6-5,-,-,TRBJ1-1
TGTGCCAGCAGTAGGGGGGGGTTTTCACAAGAGACCCAGTACTTC,CASSRGGFSQETQYF,TRBV12-3/TRBV12-4,-,once,TRBJ2-5
TGCGCCAGCAGCCAAGTAGCGGGGGGGCTCTACAATGAGCAGTTCTTC,CASSQVAGGLYNEQFF,TRBV4-3,TRBD2,few,TRBJ2-1
TGTGCCAGCAGCTTCCAGGGCGGGGGGGCGGATACGCAGTATTTT,CASSFQGGGADTQYF,TRBV7-2,TRBD2,-,TRBJ2-3
TGTGCCAGCAGCCGAGGGGACGAGCAGTACTTC,CASSRGDEQYF,TRBV3-1,-,-,TRBJ2-7
TGCGCCAGCAGCCAAGATCAGGGGAAATTTGCCCATGAGCAGTTCTTC,CASSQDQGKFAHEQFF,TRBV4-1,-,-,TRBJ2-1
TGCGCCAGCAGCTTGGACGAGGCACGGCCGGGGGAGACCCAGTACTTC,CASSLDEARPGETQYF,TRBV5-1,-,-,TRBJ2-5
TGTGCCAGCAGCTTAGGACAGGGCTTAGGGAACACTGAAGCTTTCTTT,CASSLGQGLGNTEAFF,TRBV7-2,TRBD1,-,TRBJ1-1
TGTGCCAGCAGTGAAGTAAACAGACCTCAAGAGACCCAGTACTTC,CASSEVNRPQETQYF,TRBV6-1,-,few,TRBJ2-5
TGTGCCAGCAGCTTGTCGTTTGGGCAGTACATGAGCTCTGGGGCCAACGTCCTGACTTTC,CASSLSFGQYMSSGANVLTF,TRBV5-5,-,-,TRBJ2-6
TGTGCCAGCGGGACCTCTGGGGCCAACGTCCTGACTTTC,CASGTSGANVLTF,TRBV9,-,-,TRBJ2-6
TGCAGCGTTGAACTAGCGGGGGTCCCCTACGAGCAGTACTTC,CSVELAGVPYEQYF,TRBV29-1,TRBD2,-,TRBJ2-7
TGCAGTGCTAGAAGGCAGGGGGCCGGGGGGAATGAGCAGTTCTTC,CSARRQGAGGNEQFF,TRBV20-1,-,-,TRBJ2-1
TGTGCCAGCAGCCGCGCAGGGGGCTCCTTCTACTACGAGCAGTACTTC,CASSRAGGSFYYEQYF,TRBV14,TRBD1,once,TRBJ2-7
TGCAGCGTTGAGTCGCAGGGGCGCGAGCAGTACTTC,CSVESQGREQYF,TRBV29-1,-,few,TRBJ2-7
TGTGCCAGCAGCCTACTGGGGACTGAAGCTTTCTTT,CASSLLGTEAFF,TRBV3-1,-,-,TRBJ1-1
TGCAGTGCTAGAGAAGCGGGGGTGAAATACGAGCAGTACTTC,CSAREAGVKYEQYF,TRBV20-1,TRBD2,-,TRBJ2-7
TGTGCCAGCAGCTTAGGGAGTTCGGGTGGCTACACCTTC,CASSLGSSGGYTF,TRBV5-6,-,many,TRBJ1-2
TGCGCCAGCAGCCAAGGGGTCGGACGCTCCACAGATACGCAGTATTTT,CASSQGVGRSTDTQYF,TRBV4-1,-,-,TRBJ2-3
TGTGCCAGCAGACTAGCGGGGGGAGGAGATACGCAGTATTTT,CASRLAGGGDTQYF,TRBV6-1,TRBD2,-,TRBJ2-3
TGTGCCAGCAATACAGGGCATCAGCCCCAGCATTTT,CASNTGHQPQHF,TRBV28,-,-,TRBJ1-5
TGCGCCAGCAGCTTGGTGCGACTAGCGGGCAATGAGCAGTTCTTC,CASSLVRLAGNEQFF,TRBV5-1,TRBD2,few,TRBJ2-1
TGTGCCAGCACCAAAGAATTGGGAGAGACCCAGTACTTC,CASTKELGETQYF,TRBV12-3/TRBV12-4,-,-,TRBJ2-5
TGCAGTGCTAGAGATCTCGTGACAGGGGGCGAGCAGTACTTC,CSARDLVTGGEQYF,TRBV20-1,TRBD1,-,TRBJ2-7
TGTGCCAGCAGCTTAGTGAGGGGCGTCACAGATACGCAGTATTTT,CASSLVRGVTDTQYF,TRBV11-2,-,-,TRBJ2-3
TGTGCCAGCAGTCCCGGGACAGGGCGGAACACTGAAGCTTTCTTT,CASSPGTGRNTEAFF,TRBV11-3,TRBD1,few,TRBJ1-1
TGTGCCAGCAGTAAGCGGGGGGCCGGGAATGAGCAGTTCTTC,CASSKRGAGNEQFF,TRBV7-8,TRBD2,-,TRBJ2-1
TGCGCCAGCAGCTTTCCAGAGGGAGTGAACACTGAAGCTTTCTTT,CASSFPEGVNTEAFF,TRBV5-1,-,-,TRBJ1-1
TGCGCCAGCAGCCAGGACGGACAGGGCAATCAGCCCCAGCATTTT,CASSQDGQGNQPQHF,TRBV4-3,TRBD1,few,TRBJ1-5
TGCAGTGCTAGGGACGCTAAAAAACGGACAGGGTCCACCTACACCTTC,CSARDAKKRTGSTYTF,TRBV20-1,TRBD1,-,TRBJ1-2
TGTGCCAGCAGCTTAGATCTGCAGGGGGCATTCGGCTACACCTTC,CASSLDLQGAFGYTF,TRBV11-2,TRBD1,-,TRBJ1-2